This T cell receptor (beta chain) was recovered during a study of blood T cell repertoires in COVID-19. Study background: Italy, Spain and the United States were the sources of the convalescent and acute COVID-19 samples. From T cells, B-cell-depleted T cells, or PBMCs came the material, which was cDNA or gDNA.

In germline, CDR1 is SGHRS, CDR2 YFSETQ. The CDR3 is 13 residues long. Trimming shortened V by 3 bases and J by 4 bases, and 7 bases separated the two germline ends. Under the authors' procedure: Reference gene primer amplification gave estimated nucleated cell counts. Using immunoSEQ multiplex PCR, the repertoire was profiled, and TCRdb retains in-frame clones only, with some absent. V, J and clone size reflect that table, while D and trimming were determined from the DNA. In the table there are some 190,000 clones, approximately 85% of which are singletons. The source material was peripheral blood. This clonotype was obtained from a woman aged 55-70 years with acute or convalescent COVID-19. The chain is built from TRBV5-1 and TRBJ1-4, with D unresolved. The CDR3 DNA reads as TGCGCCAGCAGCTCCGGGGTTAATGAAAAACTGTTTTTT. This gives the protein CASSSGVNEKLFF.